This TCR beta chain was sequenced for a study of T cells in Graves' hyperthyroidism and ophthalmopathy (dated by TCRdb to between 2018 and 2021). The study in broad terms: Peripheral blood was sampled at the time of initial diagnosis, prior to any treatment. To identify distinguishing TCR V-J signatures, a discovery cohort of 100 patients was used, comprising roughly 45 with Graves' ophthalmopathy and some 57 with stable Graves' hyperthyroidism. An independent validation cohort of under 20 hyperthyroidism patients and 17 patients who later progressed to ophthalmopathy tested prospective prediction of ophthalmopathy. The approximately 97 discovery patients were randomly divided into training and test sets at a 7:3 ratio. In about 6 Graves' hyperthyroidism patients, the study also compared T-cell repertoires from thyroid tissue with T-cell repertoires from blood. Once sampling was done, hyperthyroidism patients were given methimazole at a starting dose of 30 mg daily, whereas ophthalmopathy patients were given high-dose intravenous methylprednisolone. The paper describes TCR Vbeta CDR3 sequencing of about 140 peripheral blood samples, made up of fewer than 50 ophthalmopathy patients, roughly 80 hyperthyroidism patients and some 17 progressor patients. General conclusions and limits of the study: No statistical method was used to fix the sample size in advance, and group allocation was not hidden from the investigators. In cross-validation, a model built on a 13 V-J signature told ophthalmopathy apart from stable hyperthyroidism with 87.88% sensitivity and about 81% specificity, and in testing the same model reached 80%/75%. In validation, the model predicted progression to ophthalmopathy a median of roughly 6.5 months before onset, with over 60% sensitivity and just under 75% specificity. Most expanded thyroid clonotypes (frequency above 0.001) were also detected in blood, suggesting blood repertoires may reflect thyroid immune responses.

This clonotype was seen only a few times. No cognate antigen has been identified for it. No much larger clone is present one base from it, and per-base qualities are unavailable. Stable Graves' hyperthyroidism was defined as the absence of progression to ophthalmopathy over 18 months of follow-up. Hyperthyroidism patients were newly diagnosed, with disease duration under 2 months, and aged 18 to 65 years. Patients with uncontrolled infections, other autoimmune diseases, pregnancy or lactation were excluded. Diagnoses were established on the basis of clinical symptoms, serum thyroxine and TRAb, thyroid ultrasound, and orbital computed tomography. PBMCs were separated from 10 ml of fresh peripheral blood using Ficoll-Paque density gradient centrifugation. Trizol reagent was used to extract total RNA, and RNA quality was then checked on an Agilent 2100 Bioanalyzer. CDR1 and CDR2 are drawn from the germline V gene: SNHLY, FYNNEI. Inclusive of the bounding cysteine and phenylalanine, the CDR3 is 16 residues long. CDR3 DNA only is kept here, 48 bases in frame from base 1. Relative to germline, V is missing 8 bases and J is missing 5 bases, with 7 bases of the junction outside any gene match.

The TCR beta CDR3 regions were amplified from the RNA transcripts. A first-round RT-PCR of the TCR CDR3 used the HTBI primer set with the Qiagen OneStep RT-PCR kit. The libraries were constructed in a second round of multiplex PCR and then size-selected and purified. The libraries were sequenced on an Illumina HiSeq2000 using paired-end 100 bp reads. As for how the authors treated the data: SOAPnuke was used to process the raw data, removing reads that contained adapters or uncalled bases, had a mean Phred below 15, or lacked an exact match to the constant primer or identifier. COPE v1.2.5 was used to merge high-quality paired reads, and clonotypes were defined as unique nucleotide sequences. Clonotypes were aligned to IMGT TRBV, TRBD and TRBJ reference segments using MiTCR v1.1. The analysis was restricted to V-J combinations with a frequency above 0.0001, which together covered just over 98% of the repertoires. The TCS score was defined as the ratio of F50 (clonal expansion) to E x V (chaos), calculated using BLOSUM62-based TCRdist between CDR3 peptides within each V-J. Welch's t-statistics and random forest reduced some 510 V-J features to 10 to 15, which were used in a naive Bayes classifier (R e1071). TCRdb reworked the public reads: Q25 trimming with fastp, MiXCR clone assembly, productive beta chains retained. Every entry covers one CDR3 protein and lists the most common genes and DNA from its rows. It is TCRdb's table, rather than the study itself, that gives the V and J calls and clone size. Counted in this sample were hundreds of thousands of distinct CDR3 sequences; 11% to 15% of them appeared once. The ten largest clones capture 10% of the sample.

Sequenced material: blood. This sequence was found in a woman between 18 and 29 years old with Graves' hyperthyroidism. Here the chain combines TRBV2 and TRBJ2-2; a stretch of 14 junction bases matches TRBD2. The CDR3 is CASRLAGGPITGELFF. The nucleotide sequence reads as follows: TGTGCCAGCCGACTAGCGGGAGGGCCTATTACCGGGGAGCTGTTTTTT.